This TCR beta chain was identified in a study of T cells in tumors after PD-1 blockade. This clone has just a few counts. Using immunoSEQ multiplex PCR, the repertoire was profiled, and TCRdb retains in-frame clones only, with some absent. The profile shows about 15,000 clones, about 63% of them singletons. J gave up 0 bases and V 8 bases, and 8 bases lay outside the gene matches. This CDR3 has 15 residues. Germline lookup yields CDR1 MGHRA and CDR2 YSYEKL. Sample: tumor tissue, taken after anti-PD-1 treatment. The TCR sequence derives from a human donor with cutaneous squamous cell carcinoma. The chain joins TRBV4-1 to TRBJ2-3; 7 nucleotides match TRBD2. The CDR3 loop reads CASGAGAASTDTQYF. Written as DNA, the CDR3 is TGCGCCAGCGGGGCGGGAGCGGCTAGCACAGATACGCAGTATTTT.